The 32 T cell receptor beta chains below come from one sample, sequenced in a study of cytomegalovirus exposure and HLA in healthy donors. Profiling relied on immunoSEQ multiplex PCR, and the TCRdb table lists in-frame clones only, not all of them. The sample comprises 99,000 or so clones, around 87% of which are singletons, and roughly 4% rests with the top ten. Input material: PBMCs. The receptors here all came from a woman aged 18-35 years in good health and CMV-seropositive.

The rearrangement joins TRBV7-9 to TRBJ2-7, with 8 bases lining up with TRBD1. Trimming cost V 5 bases and J 6 bases; bases outside gene matches: 6. CDR3 length: 13 amino acids. Germline V gene sequence: CDR1 SEHNR, CDR2 FQNEAQ (reference sequence). The CDR3 is CASSGQGNLEQYF. The CDR3 nucleotides read TGTGCCAGCAGCGGACAGGGTAACCTCGAGCAGTACTTC.

The table lists this clone with a count of one. V gene TRBV19 combines with J gene TRBJ1-5; no clear D. Germline V gene data show CDR1 as LNHDA and CDR2 as SQIVND (reference sequence). The V end was cut by 3 bases, the J end by 4 bases, with 7 bases between. The CDR3 covers 13 residues. The CDR3 sequence: CASSITANQPQHF. The CDR3, as DNA: TGTGCCAGTAGTATCACAGCTAATCAGCCCCAGCATTTT. The entire variable domain, with the rest obtained from reference TRBV19 and TRBJ1-5, is as follows: DGGITQSPKYLFRKEGQNVTLSCEQNLNHDAMYWYRQDPGQGLRLIYYSQIVNDFQKGDIAEGYSVSREKKESFPLTVTSAQKNPTAFYLCASSITANQPQHFGDGTRLSIL.

The chain joins TRBV6-6 to TRBJ2-6, with D perhaps matching TRBD1 (6 bases). The CDR3 has 15 amino acids. Germline V gene data show CDR1 as MNHNY and CDR2 as SVGAGI (reference sequence). Trimming stripped 7 bases from V and 0 bases from J, with 10 bases between. This CDR3 reads CASKTGSSGANVLTF. As DNA, the CDR3 is TGTGCCAGCAAGACAGGATCCTCTGGGGCCAACGTCCTGACTTTC.

The gene calls are TRBV10-3 and TRBJ1-4; D ambiguous. The length of the CDR3 is 13 residues. CDR1 and CDR2 from the germline V gene are ENHRY and SYGVKD. V was trimmed by 4 bases and J by 8 bases, leaving 11 bases between them. The CDR3 reads CAISAPGEEKLFF. The CDR3 DNA follows: TGTGCCATCAGTGCCCCCGGGGAGGAAAAACTGTTTTTT.

The chain has TRBV5-1 and TRBJ2-5; 8 bases map to TRBD2. Germline assignment: CDR1 SGHRS and CDR2 YFSETQ. Trimming removed 0 bases from V and 4 bases from J; junction bases left unmatched: 5. The CDR3 runs to 15 residues. Written as DNA, the CDR3 is TGCGCCAGCAGCTTGGCGGCTAGCGGGTTAGAGACCCAGTACTTC. Its protein is CASSLAASGLETQYF.

This rearrangement joins TRBV18 to TRBJ2-2; D unresolved. Germline CDR1 is KGHSH and CDR2 is LQKENI. This CDR3 has 13 residues. V lost 1 base to trimming and J lost 4 bases, with 4 bases between them. Here the CDR3 reads CASSPRGTGELFF. Written as DNA, the CDR3 is TGTGCCAGCTCACCACGCGGCACCGGGGAGCTGTTTTTT.

The V and J genes are TRBV6-5 and TRBJ1-1; 7 nucleotides align to TRBD1. Germline trimming cut 6 bases from V and 4 bases from J; bases unmatched to any gene: 8. Germline V gives CDR1 MNHEY, CDR2 SVGAGI. The CDR3 has 14 residues. The CDR3 reads CASRQGGVVTEAFF. CDR3 DNA sequence: TGTGCCAGCAGGCAGGGGGGAGTGGTCACTGAAGCTTTCTTT.

The genes are TRBV5-5 and TRBJ1-2; 8 bases are a match to TRBD1. Germline assignment: CDR1 SGHKS and CDR2 YYEKEE (reference sequence). J was trimmed by 3 bases and V by 4 bases; bases with no gene match: 8. CDR3 size: 15 residues. This CDR3 reads CASSLGQGEYYGYTF. The CDR3 nucleotides read TGTGCCAGCAGCCTCGGACAGGGAGAATACTATGGCTACACCTTC. Complete variable domain (other parts from reference TRBV5-5 and TRBJ1-2): DAGVTQSPTHLIKTRGQQVTLRCSPISGHKSVSWYQQVLGQGPQFIFQYYEKEERGRGNFPDRFSARQFPNYSSELNVNALLLGDSALYLCASSLGQGEYYGYTFGSGTRLTVV.

The chain carries TRBV28 and TRBJ2-7; D remains unclear. V lost 7 bases, J lost 0 bases, and 7 bases lay in between. This CDR3 is 12 amino acids long. From germline, CDR1 is MDHEN and CDR2 SYDVKM. The CDR3 nucleotides read TGTGCCAGCATGGAGAGCTCCTACGAGCAGTACTTC. Translating it yields CASMESSYEQYF. The full variable domain, completed using reference TRBV28 and TRBJ2-7, is DVKVTQSSRYLVKRTGEKVFLECVQDMDHENMFWYRQDPGLGLRLIYFSYDVKMKEKGDIPEGYSVSREKKERFSLILESASTNQTSMYLCASMESSYEQYFGPGTRLTVT.

The J gene is TRBJ1-1, the V gene TRBV10-3; D possibly corresponds to TRBD1 (5 bases). The CDR3 covers 15 residues. CDR1 and CDR2 from the germline V gene are ENHRY and SYGVKD. The V and J ends lost 11 bases and 1 base respectively, with 20 bases between them. CDR3 amino acids: CASSQGQQQNTEAFF. The CDR3 DNA reads as TGTGCCTCATCTCAGGGTCAGCAACAGAACACTGAAGCTTTCTTT.

V gene TRBV30 combines with J gene TRBJ1-2, with 7 bases lining up with TRBD1. The CDR3 loop spans 14 amino acids. CDR1 and CDR2 from the germline V gene are GTSNPN and SVGIG (reference sequence). With 5 bases clipped from V and 4 bases from J, the junction kept 10 bases outside the gene matches. The CDR3 sequence: CAWEGAPASYGYTF. The CDR3 DNA follows: TGTGCCTGGGAGGGGGCACCTGCTAGCTATGGCTACACCTTC.

The CDR3 reads CASSPPDRTGKAFF. The CDR3 DNA sequence: TGTGCCAGCAGTCCCCCGGATCGGACGGGGAAAGCTTTCTTT. The rearrangement uses TRBV28 and TRBJ1-1; D unresolved. CDR3 length equals 14 residues. In germline, CDR1 is MDHEN, CDR2 SYDVKM. The ends were cut back, 5 bases at V and 9 bases at J, with 19 bases in the middle.

The count of this clone is one. V and J are TRBV4-1 and TRBJ2-2; 8 bases are a match to TRBD1. CDR1 MGHRA and CDR2 YSYEKL come from the germline V gene. With 4 bases clipped from V and 1 base from J, the junction kept 5 bases outside the gene matches. The CDR3 contains 16 residues. The CDR3 protein is CASSPKDRVNTGELFF. In DNA form, the CDR3 reads TGCGCCAGCAGCCCTAAGGACAGGGTGAACACCGGGGAGCTGTTTTTT.

This clone came up once. The chain joins TRBV25-1 to TRBJ1-2, with 8 bases matching TRBD1. Trimming at V came to 1 base and at J to 4 bases, leaving 8 bases not matched to a gene. Germline CDR1 MGHDK, CDR2 SYGVNS. There are 16 residues in the CDR3. The CDR3 coding sequence is TGTGCCAGCAGTGAATGGGGACCCAGGGGGCCCTATGGCTACACCTTC. This sequence encodes CASSEWGPRGPYGYTF.

The chain is built from TRBV7-3 and TRBJ2-7, with 8 bases matching TRBD1. The CDR3 runs 17 residues. After removal of 5 bases from V and 4 bases from J, the junction contained 16 bases not matched to a gene. The germline V gene has CDR1 SGHTA and CDR2 FQGTGA. The CDR3 is CASSLGTGGVGFYEQYF. The DNA of the CDR3 is TGTGCCAGCAGCCTTGGGACAGGCGGGGTTGGTTTTTACGAGCAGTACTTC. Looking up the rest from reference TRBV7-3 and TRBJ2-7 gives the full variable domain: GAGVSQTPSNKVTEKGKYVELRCDPISGHTALYWYRQSLGQGPEFLIYFQGTGAADDSGLPNDRFFAVRPEGSVSTLKIQRTERGDSAVYLCASSLGTGGVGFYEQYFGPGTRLTVT.

The CDR3 DNA reads as TGTGCCAGCAGTGTAGGGGCAGATACGCAGTATTTT. This gives the protein CASSVGADTQYF. J is TRBJ2-3 and V is TRBV2; D is perhaps TRBD1 (5 bases). Germline values: CDR1 SNHLY, CDR2 FYNNEI. Trimming took 4 bases from V and 4 from J, leaving 6 bases between them. This CDR3 is built from 12 residues.

J is TRBJ2-5 and V is TRBV15; TRBD2 is a possible D gene (6 bases). The CDR3 totals 18 residues. The V end was cut by 1 base, the J end by 4 bases, with 22 bases between. In germline, CDR1 is LNHNV, CDR2 YYDKDF (reference sequence). In nucleotides, the CDR3 is TGTGCCACCAGCAGAGGTCTATACCGTGGGAGGAAGGGAGAGACCCAGTACTTC. Protein product: CATSRGLYRGRKGETQYF.

This rearrangement joins TRBV2 to TRBJ1-4, with 10 bases matching TRBD1. The CDR3 is 13 residues long. Germline V CDR1 and CDR2: SNHLY, FYNNEI. The junction had 3 bases not matched to a gene; V was cut back by 7 bases and J by 7 bases. This CDR3 reads CASNRDRGEKLFF. The CDR3 DNA is TGTGCCAGCAACCGGGACAGGGGTGAAAAACTGTTTTTT.

This chain uses TRBV19 with TRBJ1-1, with 7 bases that match TRBD1. The CDR3 is 13 residues long. Germline CDR1 reads LNHDA; CDR2 reads SQIVND (reference sequence). With 3 bases clipped from V and 4 bases from J, the junction kept 2 bases outside the gene matches. The CDR3: CASSIDRATEAFF. CDR3 nucleotides: TGTGCCAGTAGTATCGACAGGGCCACTGAAGCTTTCTTT.

The V and J genes are TRBV7-3 and TRBJ2-7; D is ambiguous. Germline V gene lookup returns CDR1 SGHTA and CDR2 FQGTGA. This CDR3 has 14 residues. V dropped 5 bases and J dropped 6 bases, with 17 bases sitting between them. The CDR3 is CASSPQIGAAEQYF. DNA of the CDR3: TGTGCCAGCAGCCCCCAGATTGGCGCGGCCGAGCAGTACTTC.

This chain joins TRBV30 and TRBJ2-3; D remains unclear. This CDR3 comprises 14 residues. Germline values: CDR1 GTSNPN, CDR2 SVGIG (reference sequence). V was pared by 1 base and J by 0 bases, with 8 bases between. CDR3 nucleotides: TGTGCCTGGAGTGAAATCTCTAGCACAGATACGCAGTATTTT. The encoded protein is CAWSEISSTDTQYF.

This chain connects TRBV7-2 to TRBJ2-3, with TRBD2 matching 13 bases. CDR1 is SGHTA, CDR2 FQGNSA, per germline. V lost 3 bases, J lost 4 bases, and 7 bases stayed unmatched. There are 17 residues in the CDR3. As DNA, the CDR3 is TGTGCCAGCAGCTTCCTACTAGCGGGAGGGCCCTCAGATACGCAGTATTTT. Protein sequence: CASSFLLAGGPSDTQYF.

This chain joins TRBV29-1 and TRBJ2-1; TRBD2 matches at 7 bases. Per germline, CDR1 SQVTM and CDR2 ANQGSEA. This CDR3 has 14 residues. V shed 6 bases, J shed 7 bases, and the junction held 12 bases outside the gene matches. The CDR3 nucleotides are TGCAGCGTCCCGGGACTACCCTTAGGGAATGAGCAGTTCTTC. It encodes CSVPGLPLGNEQFF.

J is TRBJ1-2 and V is TRBV4-1; perhaps TRBD1 as D (5 bases). The germline CDR1 and CDR2 sequences are MGHRA and YSYEKL. Trimming shortened V by 0 bases and J by 7 bases, and 15 bases separated the two germline ends. The CDR3 is 15 residues long. The CDR3 nucleotides are TGCGCCAGCAGCCAAGACGTCGGCAGGGTATCTGGCTACACCTTC. Translating it yields CASSQDVGRVSGYTF.

The V gene is TRBV29-1, the J gene TRBJ2-1; the match to TRBD1 covers 9 bases. The V segment lost 6 bases and the J segment 5 bases; nucleotides outside the gene matches: 8. This CDR3 has 14 amino acids. Germline V CDR1 and CDR2: SQVTM, ANQGSEA. The CDR3 spells CSVTGTGFNNEQFF. For the CDR3, the DNA is TGCAGCGTCACCGGGACAGGGTTCAACAATGAGCAGTTCTTC.

This chain links TRBV5-1 with TRBJ2-3; possible D gene TRBD1, 6 bases. This CDR3 is 13 amino acids long. V was shortened by 5 bases and J by 2 bases, with 9 bases between the two germline ends. Germline lookup yields CDR1 SGHRS and CDR2 YFSETQ. This CDR3 is CASSSGATDTQYF. The CDR3 DNA reads as TGCGCCAGCAGTTCAGGGGCCACAGATACGCAGTATTTT.

The chain uses TRBV4-1 and TRBJ1-4, with a possible D match to TRBD1 (6 bases). Trimming stripped 0 bases from V and 3 bases from J, with 8 bases between. The CDR3 extends over 15 amino acids. Germline CDR1 is MGHRA and CDR2 is YSYEKL. CDR3: CASSQDRTANEKLFF. Here the CDR3 DNA reads TGCGCCAGCAGCCAAGACAGGACAGCTAATGAAAAACTGTTTTTT.

V usage is TRBV28 and J usage is TRBJ2-7; D is uncertain. Per the germline V gene, CDR1 is MDHEN and CDR2 is SYDVKM. This CDR3 has 15 residues. Trimming pared 3 bases from V and 2 bases from J, leaving 14 bases between. The CDR3 loop reads CASSLAIRIAYEQYF. The CDR3 DNA follows: TGTGCCAGCAGTTTGGCTATCAGGATCGCCTACGAGCAGTACTTC.

The chain uses TRBV23-1 and TRBJ1-2; D is unclear. TRBV23-1 is placed among ORFs of uncertain function. The germline V and J ends were trimmed by 0 bases and 8 bases, with 16 bases remaining between them. The length of the CDR3 is 15 residues. The CDR3 here is CASSQSGLPGIGYTF. CDR3 DNA: TGCGCCAGCAGTCAATCCGGCCTCCCAGGAATCGGCTACACCTTC.

The chain is built from TRBV6-5 and TRBJ1-6; no clear D. The CDR3 sequence is 13 residues long. Germline CDR1 MNHEY, CDR2 SVGAGI. The germline V and J ends were trimmed by 5 bases and 10 bases, with 12 bases remaining between them. This CDR3 reads CASSEALRSPLHF. CDR3 DNA sequence: TGTGCCAGCAGTGAAGCGTTACGCTCACCCCTCCACTTT.

J is TRBJ2-1 and V is TRBV4-2, with TRBD2 matching over 9 bases. The V segment lost 2 bases and the J segment 2 bases; nucleotides outside the gene matches: 13. CDR1 LGHNA and CDR2 YNFKEQ come from the germline V gene. The CDR3 loop spans 19 amino acids. The CDR3 DNA reads TGTGCCAGCAGCCAAACCCCATTCCGGGGGACTAGCACCTACAATGAGCAGTTCTTC. Encoded protein: CASSQTPFRGTSTYNEQFF.

This chain joins TRBV6-4 and TRBJ2-1; 9 bases are shared with TRBD2. After removal of 2 bases from V and 9 bases from J, the junction contained 5 bases not matched to a gene. The CDR3 loop spans 14 amino acids. Germline V CDR1 and CDR2: MRHNA, SNTAGT. The CDR3 DNA is TGTGCCAGCAGTGACCTTAGCGGGGGCAGTGAGCAGTTCTTC. Amino acids: CASSDLSGGSEQFF.